This TCR beta chain was sequenced in a study of cytomegalovirus exposure and HLA in healthy donors. V gave up 0 bases and J gave up 3 bases, with 9 bases separating them. Germline lookup yields CDR1 ENHRY and CDR2 SYGVKD. This CDR3 spans 14 amino acids. PCR primers comprised 60 Vbeta and 13 Jbeta primers. Measured with immunoSEQ multiplex PCR; TCRdb has only the in-frame clones, and not every one. The sample records about 160,000 clones, 60% to 80% being singletons. The V call is TRBV10-3, the J call TRBJ2-7; D possibly corresponds to TRBD2 (6 bases). The sequence came from a man between 60 and 75 years old in good health and CMV-seronegative. The sample taken for sequencing was PBMCs. The CDR3 region is CAISESGGLYEQYF. Here the CDR3 DNA reads TGTGCCATCAGTGAGTCGGGGGGTCTCTACGAGCAGTACTTC.